This is a list of T cell receptor beta chains from one sample in a study of blood T cell repertoires in COVID-19. Profiled with immunoSEQ multiplex PCR; TCRdb holds only in-frame clones, not every one. Of 250,000 to 300,000 clones listed, around nine tenths are singletons. The sample was PBMCs or T cells enriched from blood (not recorded which). All receptors derive from a woman in her fifties or sixties who had recovered from COVID-19. Both conserved end residues are part of each CDR3. A D gene is named only where the DNA matches it firmly. Some rows mark clone size as missing; the rest say once, few, many or name a class of expanded clone.

TRBJ2-1 . TRBV19 TRBD2 TGTGCCAGTAGTATCTGGACTAGCGAATCATATGAGCAGTTCTTC CASSIWTSESYEQFF
TRBJ2-3 . TRBV2 . TGTGCCAGCAAGACGGGGGTTAGCACAGATACGCAGTATTTT CASKTGVSTDTQYF
TRBJ2-1 . TRBV2 TRBD2 TGTGCCAGCAGTGCCGAAGCGGGGGGGCTTAATGAGCAGTTCTTC CASSAEAGGLNEQFF
TRBJ1-1 . TRBV7-6 . TGTGCCAGCAGCTTAGGGACAACAGATTGGGACACTGAAGCTTTCTTT CASSLGTTDWDTEAFF
TRBJ2-7 . TRBV7-2 . TGTGCCAGCAGCCCATTCCAATACGGGTCGGGAAAGTACGAGCAGTACTTC CASSPFQYGSGKYEQYF
TRBJ2-1 . TRBV7-3 . TGTGCCAGCAGCTTAACGTGGCTTTACAATGAGCAGTTCTTC CASSLTWLYNEQFF
TRBJ1-5 . TRBV19 . TGTGCCAGTAGTATCGGAGGCCAGCCCCAGCATTTT CASSIGGQPQHF
TRBJ2-1 . TRBV14 TRBD1 TGTGCCAGCAGCCGGGACAGGGCTTTTGTGAATGAGCAGTTCTTC CASSRDRAFVNEQFF
TRBJ1-2 . TRBV10-3 . TGTGCCATCAGTGACAGGGTTGTGTCGTTCGGCTACACCTTC CAISDRVVSFGYTF
TRBJ1-1 . TRBV5-1 TRBD1 TGCGCCAGCAGCGGACAGGGGCGCGACACTGAAGCTTTCTTT CASSGQGRDTEAFF
TRBJ2-7 . TRBV28 TRBD2 TGTGCCAGCAGTTTTCGGGGGGACTACGAGCAGTACTTC CASSFRGDYEQYF
TRBJ1-1 . TRBV28 . TGTGCCAGCATTCCATCGAACACTGAAGCTTTCTTT CASIPSNTEAFF
TRBJ1-5 . TRBV5-1 . TGCGCCAGCAGCCCCGGACAGTATAGCAATCAGCCCCAGCATTTT CASSPGQYSNQPQHF
TRBJ1-2 . TRBV2 TRBD1 TGTGCCAGCAGGGAAACAGGGGGCCCTTTCTATGGCTACACCTTC CASRETGGPFYGYTF
TRBJ1-1 . TRBV9 . TGTGCCAGCAGCGTAGACGGGTCGAACACTGAAGCTTTCTTT CASSVDGSNTEAFF
TRBJ2-2 . TRBV9 TRBD1 TGTGCCAGCAGCGAGCGGACAGGGGGTAACACCGGGGAGCTGTTTTTT CASSERTGGNTGELFF
TRBJ1-5 . TRBV19 TRBD1 TGTGCCAGTAGTATCTTGAGACAGGGGGCCTTGGGGCAGCCCCAGCATTTT CASSILRQGALGQPQHF
TRBJ1-5 . TRBV27 . TGTGCCAGCAGTTCTCCCTCCCAGCCCCAGCATTTT CASSSPSQPQHF
TRBJ2-1 . TRBV18 . TGTGCCAGCTCAAAACTAGGAGGTGAGCAGTTCTTC CASSKLGGEQFF
TRBJ2-7 . TRBV19 . TGTGCCAGTAGTTCGGGGGGCCGGGAGCAGTACTTC CASSSGGREQYF
TRBJ1-5 . TRBV20-1 . TGCAGTGCTAGTAACGGGAATCAGCCCCAGCATTTT CSASNGNQPQHF
TRBJ1-1 . TRBV9 . TGTGCCAGCAGCCCCGAGTTGCGGGATGAAGCTTTCTTT CASSPELRDEAFF
TRBJ1-1 . TRBV3-1/TRBV3-2 TRBD1 TGTGCCAGCAGCCGATGGACAGGGGATACTGAAGCTTTCTTT CASSRWTGDTEAFF
TRBJ1-5 . TRBV19 . TGTGCCAGTAGTGTCTCAGGGAACCAGAATCAGCCCCAGCATTTT CASSVSGNQNQPQHF
TRBJ1-6 . TRBV7-3 . TGTGCCAGCAGCATTACTGGGAGTTCACCCCTCCACTTT CASSITGSSPLHF
TRBJ1-2 . TRBV5-6 . TGTGCCAGCAGCTTGTTCCCGGGACATAACTATGGCTACACCTTC CASSLFPGHNYGYTF
TRBJ2-7 . TRBV28 . TGTGCCAGCAGCCTATCCAACTACGAGCAGTACTTC CASSLSNYEQYF
TRBJ2-7 . TRBV5-1 TRBD1 TGCGCCAGCAGCTTCGACCCGGGACAGGGGTCCTACGAGCAGTACTTC CASSFDPGQGSYEQYF
TRBJ2-5 once TRBV7-9 . TGTGCCAGCAGCCCCAGGCAGTTCCAAGAGACCCAGTACTTC CASSPRQFQETQYF
TRBJ1-1 . TRBV7-2 . TGTGCCAGCGCCCGGGGGGCGGACACTGAAGCTTTCTTT CASARGADTEAFF
TRBJ1-5 . TRBV12-3/TRBV12-4 . TGTGCCAGCAGTTCATTGTTCAATCAGCCCCAGCATTTT CASSSLFNQPQHF
TRBJ1-6 . TRBV28 TRBD1 TGTGCCAGCAGCTCGGGACAGGGGACCTATAATTCACCCCTCCACTTT CASSSGQGTYNSPLHF